This TCR beta chain was found in a study of cytomegalovirus exposure and HLA in healthy donors. Donors in the study were healthy people who gave bone marrow. General study points: The authors later found HLA-associated TCR beta chains more clonally expanded than equally common others. On later analysis, the bulk of CMV-associated TCR beta chains appeared to be HLA-restricted.

The V segment lost 1 base and the J segment 2 bases; nucleotides outside the gene matches: 4. This CDR3 spans 18 amino acids. CDR1 is SGDLS, CDR2 YYNGEE, per germline. PCR was performed using 60 Vbeta and 13 Jbeta primers. Authors' methods: Per a later analysis, the number of unique TCR beta chains was roughly 80 million, of which around 9.9 million were shared. Libraries were prepared by immunoSEQ multiplex PCR; TCRdb keeps only in-frame clonotypes and omits some of them. The DNA was the basis for D and trimming; V, J and clone size are from that table. This sample yields 110,000 to 150,000 clones, of which over 55% are seen a single time; roughly 2.1% belongs to the top ten. With regard to this clone: Its antigen is undetermined.

The sequence was obtained from a man aged 35-49 years in good health and CMV-seronegative. This chain links TRBV9 with TRBJ2-3, with 16 bases identical to TRBD2. Sequenced: PBMCs. The CDR3 sequence: CASSVRGLAGGPTDTQYF. The CDR3 nucleotides read TGTGCCAGCAGCGTAAGGGGACTAGCGGGAGGGCCCACAGATACGCAGTATTTT.